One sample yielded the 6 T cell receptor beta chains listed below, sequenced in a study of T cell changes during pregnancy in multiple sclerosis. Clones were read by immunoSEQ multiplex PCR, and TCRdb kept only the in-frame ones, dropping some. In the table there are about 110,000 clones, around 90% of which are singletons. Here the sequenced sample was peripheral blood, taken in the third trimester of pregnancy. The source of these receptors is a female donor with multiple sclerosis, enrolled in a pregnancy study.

CDR3 region: CASSSGQGLSGANVLTF. The CDR3 nucleotides read TGCGCCAGCAGTTCTGGACAGGGTCTGTCCGGGGCCAACGTCCTGACTTTC. This rearrangement joins TRBV5-1 to TRBJ2-6, with 8 bases fitting TRBD1. After removal of 5 bases from V and 4 bases from J, the junction contained 11 bases not matched to a gene. The germline CDR1 and CDR2 sequences are SGHRS and YFSETQ. The CDR3 totals 17 residues.

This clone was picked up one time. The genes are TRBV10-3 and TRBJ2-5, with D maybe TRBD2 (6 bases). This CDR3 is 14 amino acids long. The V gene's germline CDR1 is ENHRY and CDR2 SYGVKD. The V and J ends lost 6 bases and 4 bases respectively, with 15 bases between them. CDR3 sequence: CAIRANGRRETQYF. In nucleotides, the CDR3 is TGTGCCATCAGAGCCAACGGGAGACGAGAGACCCAGTACTTC.

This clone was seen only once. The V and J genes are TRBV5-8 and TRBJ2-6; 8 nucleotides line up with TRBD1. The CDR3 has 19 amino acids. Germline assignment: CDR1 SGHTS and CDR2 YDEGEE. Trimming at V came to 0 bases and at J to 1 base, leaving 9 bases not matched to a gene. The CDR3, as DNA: TGTGCCAGCAGCTTGGAGGGGGGACAGGACTTGTCTGGGGCCAACGTCCTGACTTTC. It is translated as CASSLEGGQDLSGANVLTF. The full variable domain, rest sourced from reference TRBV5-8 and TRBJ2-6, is EAGVTQSPTHLIKTRGQQATLRCSPISGHTSVYWYQQALGLGLQFLLWYDEGEERNRGNFPPRFSGRQFPNYSSELNVNALELEDSALYLCASSLEGGQDLSGANVLTFGAGSRLTVL.

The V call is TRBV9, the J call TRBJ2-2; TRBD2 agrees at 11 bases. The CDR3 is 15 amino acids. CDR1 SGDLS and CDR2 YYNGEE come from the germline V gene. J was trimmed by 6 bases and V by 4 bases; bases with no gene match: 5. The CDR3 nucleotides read TGTGCCAGCAGCCTTCTAGCGGGGGGATCCGGGGAGCTGTTTTTT. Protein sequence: CASSLLAGGSGELFF.

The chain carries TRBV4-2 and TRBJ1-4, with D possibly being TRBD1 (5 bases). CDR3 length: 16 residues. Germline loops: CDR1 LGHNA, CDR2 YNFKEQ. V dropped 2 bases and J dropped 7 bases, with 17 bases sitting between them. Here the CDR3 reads CASSQLSSGGGEKLFF. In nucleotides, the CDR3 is TGTGCCAGCAGCCAACTATCTTCTGGGGGGGGTGAAAAACTGTTTTTT.

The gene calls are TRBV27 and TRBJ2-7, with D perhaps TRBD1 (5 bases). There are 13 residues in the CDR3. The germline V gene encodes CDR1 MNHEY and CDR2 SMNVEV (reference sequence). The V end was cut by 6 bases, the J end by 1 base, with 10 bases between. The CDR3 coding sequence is TGTGCCAGCAGACTCTCAGGGTCCTACGAGCAGTACTTC. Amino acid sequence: CASRLSGSYEQYF.